Below are 8 T cell receptor beta chains sequenced from a single sample in a study of metastatic and nonmetastatic thyroid tumors. TCRdb called clones again from the PCR reads with MiXCR. Among around 45,000 clones listed, roughly 15% were seen once. Thyroid surgery had not been preceded by any treatment in any patient. Sequencing was done on a sample of blood. The receptors stem from a female donor with papillary thyroid cancer or a benign thyroid nodule (not recorded which). Some clones in this sample may be carry-over from other donors' samples.

The chain employs TRBV4-1 and TRBJ2-7; 8 bases agree with TRBD1. In germline, CDR1 is MGHRA, CDR2 YSYEKL. J gave up 2 bases and V 2 bases, and 5 bases lay outside the gene matches. The CDR3 has 15 residues. The CDR3, as DNA: TGCGCCAGCAGCCAACGGGACAGGACCACCTACGAGCAGTACTTC. This sequence encodes CASSQRDRTTYEQYF.

In this sample, this clone turned up many times. The chain joins TRBV27 to TRBJ2-1; D ambiguous. V was shortened by 0 bases and J by 7 bases, with 4 bases between the two germline ends. Germline CDR1 is MNHEY and CDR2 is SMNVEV (reference sequence). The CDR3 extends over 12 amino acids. This chain's CDR3 is CASSLSINEQFF. The CDR3 region has the DNA TGTGCCAGCAGTTTATCGATAAATGAGCAGTTCTTC.

The chain couples TRBV5-1 to TRBJ2-7, with 8 nucleotides matching TRBD1. The CDR3 extends over 15 amino acids. With 3 bases clipped from V and 3 bases from J, the junction kept 8 bases outside the gene matches. Germline V gene data show CDR1 as SGHRS and CDR2 as YFSETQ. CDR3 sequence reads: CASSSGTGGHYEQYF. DNA of the CDR3: TGCGCCAGCAGCTCGGGGACAGGTGGACACTACGAGCAGTACTTC.

Notes on this clone: An end of the junction does not agree with germline; a read error may underlie this. This chain links TRBV18 with TRBJ1-1; D may be TRBD1 (6 bases). Germline V CDR1 and CDR2: KGHSH, LQKENI. The CDR3 is 17 amino acids. The CDR3 DNA sequence: TGTGCCAGCTCGCCACAAGGCGGGGGGCTCATGAACACTGAAGCTTTCTTT. Amino acid sequence: CASSPQGGGLMNTEAFF.

The chain couples TRBV27 to TRBJ2-6; 7 bases agree with TRBD1. Trimming at V came to 5 bases and at J to 1 base, leaving 8 bases not matched to a gene. This CDR3 is 17 amino acids long. Germline CDR1 reads MNHEY; CDR2 reads SMNVEV (reference sequence). The CDR3 sequence: CASSGGQFLSGANVLTF. The CDR3, as DNA: TGTGCCAGCAGTGGGGGACAGTTTCTTTCTGGGGCCAACGTCCTGACTTTC.

Only a few counts were recorded for this clone. CDR3 protein: CASSLNWSEQFF. In DNA form, the CDR3 reads TGTGCCAGCAGTTTAAATTGGTCAGAGCAGTTCTTC. The rearrangement uses TRBV28 and TRBJ2-1; D gene unclear. Germline V gene sequence: CDR1 MDHEN, CDR2 SYDVKM. V lost 2 bases and J lost 10, with 9 bases in between. There are 12 residues in the CDR3.

A few counts support this clone. This sequence may be a read error, since a much larger clone differs from it by one base. The same CDR3 also results from other DNA sequences found in this sample. The CDR3 protein is CASRPQGRDIQYF. For the CDR3, the DNA is TGTGCCAGCAGACCACAGGGAAGGGACATCCAGTACTTC. This sequence joins TRBV27 and TRBJ2-4; perhaps TRBD1 as D (6 bases). There are 13 residues in the CDR3. The germline V gene encodes CDR1 MNHEY and CDR2 SMNVEV (reference sequence).

This clone has a count of ten or more. The chain combines TRBV20-1 with TRBJ2-1; D perhaps matches TRBD2 (6 bases). Germline lookup yields CDR1 DFQATT and CDR2 SNEGSKA (reference sequence). Deletions cut 3 bases from V and 10 bases from J, with 22 bases between. The CDR3 sequence is 15 residues long. For the CDR3, the DNA is TGCAGTGCTAGGGGTGGGTCTAGCGACTCGGGGGAGCAGTTCTTC. It is translated as CSARGGSSDSGEQFF.